This passage covers 6 T cell receptor beta chains from one sample sequenced in a study of cytomegalovirus exposure and HLA in healthy donors. In the PCR, 60 Vbeta and 13 Jbeta primers were used. Measured with immunoSEQ multiplex PCR; TCRdb has only the in-frame clones, and not every one. The sample contains approximately 210,000 clones, about 87% of which appear only once. The sequencing sample was made of PBMCs. The receptors were gathered from a young man in good health and CMV-seronegative.

This chain joins TRBV5-6 and TRBJ1-1, with D uncertain. This CDR3 contains 16 residues. V was shortened by 3 bases and J by 1 base, with 16 bases between the two germline ends. From germline, CDR1 is SGHDT and CDR2 YYEEEE. CDR3 coding DNA: TGTGCCAGCAGCTCCCAATTTCGATCGAGGAACACTGAAGCTTTCTTT. Translation: CASSSQFRSRNTEAFF.

The chain carries TRBV28 and TRBJ2-5, with a possible D match to TRBD1 (6 bases). The CDR3 is 12 amino acids. CDR1 is MDHEN, CDR2 SYDVKM, per germline. Trimming removed 8 bases at V and 3 bases at J, with 10 bases between. CDR3 loop: CASGEGEETQYF. The CDR3 DNA sequence: TGTGCCAGCGGCGAGGGGGAAGAGACCCAGTACTTC.

The chain employs TRBV19 and TRBJ1-2, with 8 bases matching TRBD1. Trimming took 6 bases from V and 5 from J; bases not matched to a gene: 8. Per germline, CDR1 LNHDA and CDR2 SQIVND (reference sequence). CDR3 length equals 14 residues. The CDR3 sequence is CASSLTGVPYGYTF. For the CDR3, the DNA is TGTGCCAGTAGCCTGACAGGGGTCCCTTATGGCTACACCTTC.

A remark on this clone: Other DNA sequences from this sample encode an identical CDR3 as well. The chain employs TRBV5-4 and TRBJ2-1, with D hard to call. Germline CDR1 and CDR2: SGHNT and YYREEE (reference sequence). V lost 2 bases to trimming and J lost 9 bases, with 6 bases between them. CDR3 size: 11 residues. DNA of the CDR3: TGTGCCAGCAGCTTCCCGGGTGAGCAGTTCTTC. Its protein product is CASSFPGEQFF.

V gene TRBV27 combines with J gene TRBJ2-7, with 10 nucleotides matching TRBD1. This CDR3 is 15 amino acids long. V dropped 6 bases and J dropped 1; count of bases not matched to a gene: 6. Germline V gene lookup returns CDR1 MNHEY and CDR2 SMNVEV (reference sequence). CDR3 loop: CASSWGQGSSYEQYF. CDR3 sequence (DNA): TGTGCCAGCAGCTGGGGACAGGGGTCTTCCTACGAGCAGTACTTC.

CDR3 bases: TGTGCCAGCAGCTTGGGACAGGGGTTCGTCTACAATGAGCAGTTCTTC. Protein product: CASSLGQGFVYNEQFF. The chain recombines TRBV5-6 with TRBJ2-1; 8 bases align to TRBD1. Germline V gene lookup returns CDR1 SGHDT and CDR2 YYEEEE. The CDR3 totals 16 residues. The V and J ends lost 0 bases and 3 bases, in that order; junction bases with no gene match: 5.